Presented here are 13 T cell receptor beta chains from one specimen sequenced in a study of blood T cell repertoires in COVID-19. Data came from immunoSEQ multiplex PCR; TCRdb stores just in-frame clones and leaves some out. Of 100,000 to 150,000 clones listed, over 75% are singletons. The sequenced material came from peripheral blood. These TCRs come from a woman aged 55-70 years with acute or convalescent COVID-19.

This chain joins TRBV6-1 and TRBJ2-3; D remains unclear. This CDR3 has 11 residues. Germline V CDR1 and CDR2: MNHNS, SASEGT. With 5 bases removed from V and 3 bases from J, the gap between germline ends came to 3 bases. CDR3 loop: CASSLTDTQYF. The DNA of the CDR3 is TGTGCCAGCAGTTTAACAGATACGCAGTATTTT.

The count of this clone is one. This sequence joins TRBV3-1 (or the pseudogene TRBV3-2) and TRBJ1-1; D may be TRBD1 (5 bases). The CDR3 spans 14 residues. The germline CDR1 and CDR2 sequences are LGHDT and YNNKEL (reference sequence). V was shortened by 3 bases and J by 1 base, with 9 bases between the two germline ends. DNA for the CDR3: TGTGCCAGCAGCCAGAGTAGGGGGAACACTGAAGCTTTCTTT. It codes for CASSQSRGNTEAFF.

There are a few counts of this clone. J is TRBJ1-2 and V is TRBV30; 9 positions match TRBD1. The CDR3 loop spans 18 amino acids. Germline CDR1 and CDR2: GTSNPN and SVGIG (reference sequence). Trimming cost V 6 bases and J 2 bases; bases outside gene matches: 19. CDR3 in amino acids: CACPRSGTGYLGNYGYTF. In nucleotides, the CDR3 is TGTGCCTGCCCCCGTTCCGGGACAGGGTATCTCGGAAACTATGGCTACACCTTC.

CDR3 loop: CASTKGGLADYEQYV. In DNA form, the CDR3 reads TGTGCCAGCACCAAAGGGGGACTAGCGGACTACGAGCAGTACGTC. The chain combines TRBV6-8 with TRBJ2-7; 11 bases are a match to TRBD2. The CDR3 runs 15 residues. The V gene end was trimmed by 7 bases and the J gene end by 3 bases; junction bases not matched to a gene: 8. The germline gives CDR1 MNHGY, CDR2 SAAAGT.

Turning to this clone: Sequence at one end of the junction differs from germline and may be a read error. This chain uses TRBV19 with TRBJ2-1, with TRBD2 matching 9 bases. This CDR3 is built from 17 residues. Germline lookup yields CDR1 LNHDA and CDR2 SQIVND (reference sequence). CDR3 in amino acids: CASSTSSTSGPVGERFF. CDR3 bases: TGTGCCAGTAGCACCTCCTCGACTAGCGGCCCCGTGGGTGAGCGGTTCTTC.

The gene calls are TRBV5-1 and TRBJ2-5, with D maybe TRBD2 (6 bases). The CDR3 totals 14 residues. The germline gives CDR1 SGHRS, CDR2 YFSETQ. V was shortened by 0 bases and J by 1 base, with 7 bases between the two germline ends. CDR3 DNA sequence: TGCGCCAGCAGCTTGGCGGGGGTCCAAGAGACCCAGTACTTC. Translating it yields CASSLAGVQETQYF.

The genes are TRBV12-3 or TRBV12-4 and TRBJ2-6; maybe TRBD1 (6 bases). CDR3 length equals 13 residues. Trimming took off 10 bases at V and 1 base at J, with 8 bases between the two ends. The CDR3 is CATGVSGANVLTF. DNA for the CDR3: TGTGCCACAGGGGTATCTGGGGCCAACGTCCTGACTTTC.

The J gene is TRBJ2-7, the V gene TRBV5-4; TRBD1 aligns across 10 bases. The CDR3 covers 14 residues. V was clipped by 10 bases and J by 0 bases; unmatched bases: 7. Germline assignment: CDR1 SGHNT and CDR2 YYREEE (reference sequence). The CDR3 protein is CAWDRDRGSYEQYF. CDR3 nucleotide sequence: TGTGCCTGGGACCGGGACAGGGGCTCCTACGAGCAGTACTTC.

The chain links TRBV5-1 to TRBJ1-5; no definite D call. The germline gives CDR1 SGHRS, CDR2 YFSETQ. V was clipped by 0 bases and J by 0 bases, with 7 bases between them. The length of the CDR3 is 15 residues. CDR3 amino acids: CASSLDGDSNQPQHF. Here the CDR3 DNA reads TGCGCCAGCAGCTTGGACGGGGATAGCAATCAGCCCCAGCATTTT.

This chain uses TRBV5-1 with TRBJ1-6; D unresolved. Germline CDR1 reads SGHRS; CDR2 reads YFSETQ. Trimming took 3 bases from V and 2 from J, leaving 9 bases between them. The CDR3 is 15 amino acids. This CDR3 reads CASSWESAYNSPLHF. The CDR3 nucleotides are TGCGCCAGCAGCTGGGAGTCAGCCTATAATTCACCCCTCCACTTT.

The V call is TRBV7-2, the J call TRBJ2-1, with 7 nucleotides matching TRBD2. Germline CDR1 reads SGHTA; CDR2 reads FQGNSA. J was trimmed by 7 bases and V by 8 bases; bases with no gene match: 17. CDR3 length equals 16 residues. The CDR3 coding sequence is TGTGCCAGCGAAGGGCTAGCGGCCCAATCGTATAATGAGCAGTTCTTC. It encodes CASEGLAAQSYNEQFF.

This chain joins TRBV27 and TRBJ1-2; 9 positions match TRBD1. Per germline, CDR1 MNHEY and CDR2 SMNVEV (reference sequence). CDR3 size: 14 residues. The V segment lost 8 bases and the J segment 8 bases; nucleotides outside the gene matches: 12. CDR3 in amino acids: CASRKQGALRGYTF. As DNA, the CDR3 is TGTGCCAGCCGAAAACAGGGGGCGCTGCGGGGCTACACCTTC.

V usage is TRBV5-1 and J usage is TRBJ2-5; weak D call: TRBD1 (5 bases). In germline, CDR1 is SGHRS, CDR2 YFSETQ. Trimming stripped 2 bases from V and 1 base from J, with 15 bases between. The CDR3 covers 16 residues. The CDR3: CASSFGAAAGQETQYF. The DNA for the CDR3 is TGCGCCAGCAGCTTTGGGGCAGCCGCAGGCCAAGAGACCCAGTACTTC. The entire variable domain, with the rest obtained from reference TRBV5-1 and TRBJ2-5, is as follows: KAGVTQTPRYLIKTRGQQVTLSCSPISGHRSVSWYQQTPGQGLQFLFEYFSETQRNKGNFPGRFSGRQFSNSRSEMNVSTLELGDSALYLCASSFGAAAGQETQYFGPGTRLLVL.